One TCR beta chain is described in this entry. From the PCR reads, TCRdb re-called clones with MiXCR. The data contain tens of thousands of clones, about a fifth of them singletons. Deletions cut 4 bases from V and 2 bases from J, with 12 bases between. This CDR3 region has 14 residues. CDR1 and CDR2 (germline): SGHTA, FQGNSA. All patients were untreated before thyroid surgery. The record originates from a study of metastatic and nonmetastatic thyroid tumors. The clonotype was recovered from a female donor with papillary thyroid cancer or a benign thyroid nodule (not recorded which). Some clones in this sample may be carry-over from other donors' samples. The sample consisted of blood. The rearrangement links TRBV7-2 to TRBJ2-7; D is unresolved. CDR3 nucleotide sequence: TGTGCCAGCAGCTCCGTGACAAGGGCCTACGAGCAGTACTTC. It translates to CASSSVTRAYEQYF.